These T cell receptor beta chains were read from a single sample in a study of quantifying T cell responses using KT2 cells. TCRdb redid the calling of the UMI-ligation and nested PCR reads with MiXCR, one entry per CDR3 protein. The sample holds fewer than 40,000 distinct CDR3 sequences; approximately 6.8% are singletons and the top ten take roughly 14%. Specimen: PBMCs spiked with cells of the T cell clone KT2. These receptors were collected from a human donor. The CDR3 runs from the conserved cysteine through the conserved F or W. Each record gives: V gene, J gene, clone size, D gene, CDR3 DNA, CDR3 protein. A D gene is named only where the DNA matches it firmly. For some rows the clone size is stated as once, few or many, or as a class when expanded; others skip it.

V gene: TRBV6-1
J gene: TRBJ2-7
clone size: many
D gene: NA
CDR3 DNA: TGTGCCAGCAGTGTCTTCGGGTCCTACGAGCAGTACTTC
CDR3 protein: CASSVFGSYEQYF

V gene: TRBV7-2
J gene: TRBJ2-3
clone size: many
D gene: TRBD2
CDR3 DNA: TGTGCCAGCAGCTTAGGGCCTAGCGGACTTAGCACAGATACGCAGTATTTT
CDR3 protein: CASSLGPSGLSTDTQYF

V gene: TRBV30
J gene: TRBJ2-2
clone size: few
D gene: NA
CDR3 DNA: TGTGCCTGGAGTTCGGGGGCCGCCGGGGAGCTGTTTTTT
CDR3 protein: CAWSSGAAGELFF

V gene: TRBV5-4
J gene: TRBJ2-5
clone size: many
D gene: NA
CDR3 DNA: TGTGCCAGCAGCTTAGCGGCGGACCAAGAGACCCAGTACTTC
CDR3 protein: CASSLAADQETQYF

V gene: TRBV6-5
J gene: TRBJ1-4
clone size: many
D gene: TRBD1
CDR3 DNA: TGTGCCAGCAGCACCGGGACAGGACTTAATGAAAAACTGTTTTTT
CDR3 protein: CASSTGTGLNEKLFF

V gene: TRBV5-4
J gene: TRBJ1-2
clone size: NA
D gene: NA
CDR3 DNA: TGTGCCAGCAGCCAAGACAGATACTATGGCTACACCTTC
CDR3 protein: CASSQDRYYGYTF

V gene: TRBV12-3/TRBV12-4
J gene: TRBJ1-5
clone size: many
D gene: NA
CDR3 DNA: TGTGCCAGCAGCGAACAGTATCAGCAGCCCCAGCATTTT
CDR3 protein: CASSEQYQQPQHF

V gene: TRBV10-3
J gene: TRBJ1-4
clone size: NA
D gene: TRBD1
CDR3 DNA: TGTGCCATCAGTCCAACAGGGGGCCCAGAAAAACTGTTTTTT
CDR3 protein: CAISPTGGPEKLFF

V gene: TRBV20-1
J gene: TRBJ2-7
clone size: many
D gene: NA
CDR3 DNA: TGCAGTGCAGTCCACGCGGGACTCTACGAGCAGTACTTC
CDR3 protein: CSAVHAGLYEQYF

V gene: TRBV2
J gene: TRBJ2-6
clone size: NA
D gene: TRBD1
CDR3 DNA: TGTGCCAGCAGACGGGACAGCTCCCCCGGGGCCAACGTCCTGACTTTC
CDR3 protein: CASRRDSSPGANVLTF

V gene: TRBV6-2/TRBV6-3
J gene: TRBJ2-7
clone size: NA
D gene: NA
CDR3 DNA: TGTGCCAGCAGTTACCCCGGGACCACCCCCTACGAGCAGTACTTC
CDR3 protein: CASSYPGTTPYEQYF

V gene: TRBV13
J gene: TRBJ2-7
clone size: many
D gene: NA
CDR3 DNA: TGTGCCAGCAGCCGTGACCCGTCCTACGAGCAGTACTTC
CDR3 protein: CASSRDPSYEQYF

V gene: TRBV5-1
J gene: TRBJ1-2
clone size: many
D gene: NA
CDR3 DNA: TGCGCCAGCAGCTTGGATGGGGGTTATGGCTACACCTTC
CDR3 protein: CASSLDGGYGYTF

V gene: TRBV5-1
J gene: TRBJ2-7
clone size: many
D gene: NA
CDR3 DNA: TGCGCCAGCAGCTTTACCGGGACGGACGGTCGCGAGCAGTACTTC
CDR3 protein: CASSFTGTDGREQYF

V gene: TRBV4-2
J gene: TRBJ1-1
clone size: many
D gene: TRBD1
CDR3 DNA: TGTGCCAGCAGCCACTCCGACAGGGATAACACTGAAGCTTTCTTT
CDR3 protein: CASSHSDRDNTEAFF

V gene: TRBV19
J gene: TRBJ1-5
clone size: many
D gene: NA
CDR3 DNA: TGTGCCAGTAGTCCCCAACAGGGCTTCAATCAGCCCCAGCATTTT
CDR3 protein: CASSPQQGFNQPQHF